This section outlines one T cell receptor (beta chain) sequence together with its context. Its antigen is not identified. These data come from a study of cytomegalovirus exposure and HLA in healthy donors. General study findings and limits: Per a later analysis, HLA-associated TCR beta chains showed more clonal expansion than other, equally common TCR beta chains.

This CDR3 has 13 amino acids. The germline gives CDR1 SGHRS, CDR2 YFSETQ. V was trimmed by 3 bases and J by 4 bases, leaving 10 bases between them. The PCR had 60 Vbeta and 13 Jbeta primers. The repertoire was sequenced with immunoSEQ multiplex PCR; TCRdb's copy has only in-frame clones and lacks some. The sample data list around 97,000 clones. Material: PBMCs. The chain joins TRBV5-1 to TRBJ1-1; no clear D gene. The sequence was obtained from a man aged 35-49 years in good health and CMV-seronegative. The CDR3 sequence is CASSSEVSTEAFF. The CDR3 DNA is TGCGCCAGCAGCTCGGAGGTATCCACTGAAGCTTTCTTT.